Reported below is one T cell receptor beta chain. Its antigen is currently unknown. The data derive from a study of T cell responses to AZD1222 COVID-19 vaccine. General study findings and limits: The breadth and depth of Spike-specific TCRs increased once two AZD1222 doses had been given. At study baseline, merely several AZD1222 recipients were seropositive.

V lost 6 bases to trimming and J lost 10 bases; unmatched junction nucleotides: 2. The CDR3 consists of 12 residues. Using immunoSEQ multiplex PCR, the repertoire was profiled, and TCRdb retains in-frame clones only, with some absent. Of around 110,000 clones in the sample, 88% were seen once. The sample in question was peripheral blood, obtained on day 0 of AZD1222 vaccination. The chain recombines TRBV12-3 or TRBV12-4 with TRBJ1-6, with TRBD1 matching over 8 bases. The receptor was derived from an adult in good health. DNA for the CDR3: TGTGCCAGCAGAGGGACAGGCTCACCCCTCCACTTT. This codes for CASRGTGSPLHF.